This T cell receptor beta chain derives from a study of shared T cell receptors in the human thymus. The CDR3 spans 16 residues. V shed 5 bases and J 9 bases; nucleotides not matched to a gene: 16. The germline CDR1 and CDR2 sequences are MDHEN and SYDVKM. Method: immunoSEQ multiplex PCR; TCRdb's copy keeps in-frame clones and lacks some. The repertoire holds roughly 550,000 clones, around three quarters seen once, with more than 0.01% in the top ten. This sample was shared with a second study, whose subject was human thymus T cells. That source reports: Donors were healthy Finnish infants having corrective surgery for congenital heart defects. The thymus tissue came from resections taken during corrective heart surgery. Related reports documented highly overlapping thymic repertoires among unrelated individuals.

This TCR was recovered from a boy in the first two years of life with a congenital heart defect. The gene calls are TRBV28 and TRBJ2-1; 7 bases align to TRBD1. Material: thymocytes. CDR3 bases: TGTGCCAGCAGTCCCCCCGGACAGGCCTCCCTCGGTGAGCAGTTCTTC. Translated: CASSPPGQASLGEQFF.